This entry is about one TCR beta chain. The antigen remains unidentified. The data derive from a study of shared clonotypes between healthy human individuals. The wider study: Per-donor plates numbered three CD4 naive, three CD4 memory, two CD8 naive and one CD8 memory. Study observations and caveats: Sampling covered nothing but blood. Tissue TCR repertoires likely differ from those found in blood. Rarefaction analysis demonstrated incomplete sorted-subset sequencing notwithstanding large depth.

Libraries were prepared by immunoSEQ multiplex PCR; TCRdb keeps only in-frame clonotypes and omits some of them. Of about 520,000 clones in the sample, roughly 95% were seen once. Germline V gives CDR1 SQVTM, CDR2 ANQGSEA. The germline V and J ends were trimmed by 6 bases and 1 base, with 9 bases remaining between them. CDR3 length: 12 amino acids. The sequenced material came from naive CD4+ T cells sorted from blood. As for subset: CD45RA+ positively selected. The chain employs TRBV29-1 and TRBJ2-5, with no clear D. The clonotype comes from a woman aged 25-40 years in good health. CDR3 nucleotide sequence: TGCAGCGTCGCTGTCCTCCAAGAGACCCAGTACTTC. This sequence encodes CSVAVLQETQYF.